Given below is one TCR beta chain in context. What it recognizes is unknown. One entry per CDR3 protein, called by TCRdb with MiXCR from the reads. The data show about 310,000 distinct CDR3 sequences, with roughly 16% seen just once and around 12% held by the top ten. The data were obtained in a study of T cell repertoires in cytomegalovirus infection. Overall study results and limits: The ex vivo response was dominated by HLA-C-restricted CMV-specific TCR beta clonotypes. The study identified carriers of CMV plus the relevant HLA from cumulative public TCR beta family frequency.

The CDR3 has 12 residues. The V end lost 5 bases, the J end lost 8 bases, and 10 bases lay between the germline ends. The TCR originated in a human donor in good health (CMV status not recorded). Some clones in this sample may be carry-over from other donors' samples. Sequenced sample: PBMCs. The rearrangement uses TRBV12-3 or TRBV12-4 and TRBJ2-1, with unresolved D. The CDR3 loop is CASSPHPDEQFF. CDR3 DNA: TGTGCCAGCAGTCCCCACCCCGATGAGCAGTTCTTC.